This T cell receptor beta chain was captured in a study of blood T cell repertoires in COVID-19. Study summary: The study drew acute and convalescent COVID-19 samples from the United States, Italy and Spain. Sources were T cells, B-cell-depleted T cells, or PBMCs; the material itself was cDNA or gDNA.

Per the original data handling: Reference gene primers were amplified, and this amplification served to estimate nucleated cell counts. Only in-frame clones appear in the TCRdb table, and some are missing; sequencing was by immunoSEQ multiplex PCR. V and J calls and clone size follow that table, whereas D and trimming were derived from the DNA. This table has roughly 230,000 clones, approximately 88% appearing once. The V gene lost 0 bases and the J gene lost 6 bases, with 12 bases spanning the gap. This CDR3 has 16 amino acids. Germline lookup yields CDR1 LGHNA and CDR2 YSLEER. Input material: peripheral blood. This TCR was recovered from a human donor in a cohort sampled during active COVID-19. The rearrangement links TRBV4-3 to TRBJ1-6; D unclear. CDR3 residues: CASSQDQRGTNSPLHF. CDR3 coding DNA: TGCGCCAGCAGCCAAGATCAGCGGGGAACTAATTCACCCCTCCACTTT.